This T cell receptor beta chain came from a study of graft-versus-host responses after intestinal transplantation (dated by TCRdb to about 2021). For the study in its entirety: Recipients received multivisceral, liver-intestinal, or isolated intestinal transplants. Every recipient was given anti-thymocyte globulin induction, then maintenance tacrolimus and steroids for approximately 3 years. Graft-versus-host and host-versus-graft alloreactive T cell clones were tracked in the graft, circulation and bone marrow after intestinal transplantation using bulk TCR-beta CDR3 sequencing. Alloreactive clones were identified by sequencing pre-transplant mixed lymphocyte reaction products and comparing them with unstimulated pre-transplant donor and recipient T cells. The cohort enrolled about two dozen intestinal transplant recipients including one retransplant, and a few patients lacking pretransplant specimens were excluded. A peak of at least 4% donor T cells among recipient peripheral blood mononuclear cells was the definition used for donor T cell macrochimerism. Rather than being sequenced by the commercial service, samples from a few later patients were sequenced in-house on an Illumina MiSeq and processed with MiXCR. The full study reports these points: Early after transplant, declines in HvG clones were associated with peak levels of circulating GvH clones. GvH clones were found in recipient bone marrow, and some of the GvH clones appeared earlier in ileal mucosa or blood, which is consistent with an intestinal mucosal origin. In patients with donor T cell macrochimerism, the allografts had high GvH to HvG T cell clonal ratios. The relatively low number and heterogeneity of intestinal transplant patients limited the conclusions.

In regard to this clone: Its cognate antigen has yet to be identified. No qualities accompany the bases; no much larger clone lies one base away.

Intraepithelial and lamina propria lymphocytes were isolated from graft specimens using dithiothreitol, EDTA incubations and collagenase D digestion. Bulk TCR-beta sequencing was performed on serial intestinal graft biopsy specimens collected as late as 600 days after transplant. The library was built by means of the immunoSEQ multiplex PCR assay. High-throughput TCR-beta CDR3 sequencing of genomic DNA from most patients was performed by Adaptive Biotechnologies. The original pipeline was this. Adaptive's ImmunoSEQ software supplied the TCR sequencing data for approximately 18 patients, while MiXCR and VDJtools were used to process a few other patients. CDR3 nucleotide sequences shared by donor and recipient were removed because the origin of these sequences could not be assigned. To count as alloreactive, a clone needed at least 2-fold expansion over unstimulated cells and a minimum CFSE-low frequency of 0.002% (template counts) or 0.001% (read counts). Clones detected in sequenced pre-transplant spleen, lymph node, or MLR CFSE-low populations of the donor or recipient were defined as mappable. Cumulative frequency of alloreactive clones was calculated as a percentage of all sequences weighted by copy number. TCRdb holds this immuneACCESS table with in-frame rearrangements only. Some clones are missing; in checked studies, unresolved V genes explain under half, and the rest has no known cause. Clone size and the V and J calls come from that table; the DNA yielded D and trimming. The sample records roughly 1,800 clones, about 85% of which are singletons. 3% to 4% of the sample lies in the top ten.

V and J lose 0 bases and 2 bases, and a span of 8 bases separates them. Taken from the germline V gene, the CDR1 and CDR2 loops are WSHSY and SAAADI. The CDR3 spans 15 residues, from the cysteine through the phenylalanine. Just CDR3 DNA is preserved here, 45 bases in frame from base 1. The sequencing here drew on ileum tissue, taken about 52 days after intestinal transplant. This receptor was identified in a human patient who received an intestinal transplant, so some T cells may come from the graft donor. This receptor chain uses TRBV10-2 and TRBJ1-5; no confident D gene assignment can be made. This receptor carries the CDR3 CASSESGNGNQPQHF. The nucleotides read TGCGCCAGCAGTGAGTCCGGGAACGGCAATCAGCCCCAGCATTTT.